These 13 T cell receptor beta chains were sequenced from one sample in a study of CD8+ T cells in alopecia areata. RNA was isolated and reverse transcribed to cDNA, the sequencing template. Assay used: immunoSEQ multiplex PCR; TCRdb lists only in-frame clones, some missing. Of a few hundred thousand clones in the sample, roughly two thirds are singletons; the top ten hold under 1.5%. The source material was CD4+ T cells sorted from blood, sampled at week 0. These receptors were taken from a human donor with alopecia areata.

The chain combines TRBV7-2 with TRBJ2-7, with 13 nucleotides matching TRBD2. V shed 5 bases and J 0 bases; nucleotides not matched to a gene: 1. Per germline, CDR1 SGHTA and CDR2 FQGNSA. The CDR3 loop spans 15 amino acids. The CDR3 protein is CASSGTSGASYEQYF. In DNA, the CDR3 is TGTGCCAGCAGCGGGACTAGCGGGGCCTCCTACGAGCAGTACTTC.

The CDR3 loop is CASRSFEQPQHF. CDR3 sequence (DNA): TGTGCCAGCAGGAGTTTTGAACAGCCCCAGCATTTT. The chain is built from TRBV7-9 and TRBJ1-5, with unresolved D. The CDR3 totals 12 residues. Germline V gene lookup returns CDR1 SEHNR and CDR2 FQNEAQ (reference sequence). The V end was cut by 6 bases, the J end by 7 bases, with 10 bases between.

V is TRBV6-5 and J is TRBJ1-1; the D is unclear. In germline, CDR1 is MNHEY, CDR2 SVGAGI. V lost 2 bases and J lost 0, with 7 bases in between. This CDR3 has 14 residues. CDR3 amino acids: CASSYGSMNTEAFF. CDR3 in DNA: TGTGCCAGCAGTTACGGTAGCATGAACACTGAAGCTTTCTTT.

This clone has only a few counts. The chain carries TRBV29-1 and TRBJ2-7; no firm D call. Trimming left V 4 bases short and J 2 bases short, with 9 bases between. The germline V gene has CDR1 SQVTM and CDR2 ANQGSEA. The CDR3 runs to 12 residues. In nucleotides, the CDR3 is TGCAGCGTTGTTACAGCTACCTACGAGCAGTACTTC. Translated, it gives CSVVTATYEQYF.

In regard to this clone: The junction departs from the called germline gene at one end, perhaps through a read error. The chain couples TRBV5-6 to TRBJ2-7; TRBD1 might be the D (6 bases). There are 11 residues in the CDR3. Germline CDR1 and CDR2: SGHDT and YYEEEE. The CDR3, as DNA: TGTGCCAGCAGCAACCAAGGGGGAAGGGACTTC. It is translated as CASSNQGGRDF. The whole variable domain, remainder taken from reference TRBV5-6 and TRBJ2-7, is DAGVTQSPTHLIKTRGQQVTLRCSPKSGHDTVSWYQQALGQGPQFIFQYYEEEERQRGNFPDRFSGHQFPNYSSELNVNALLLGDSALYLCASSNQGGRDFGPGTRLTVT.

The V gene is TRBV15, the J gene TRBJ2-1; D remains unclear. Trimming left V 0 bases short and J 11 bases short, with 5 bases between. CDR1 is LNHNV and CDR2 is YYDKDF in the germline V gene (reference sequence). The CDR3 is 11 amino acids. The CDR3 is CATSRERQQFF. In DNA, the CDR3 is TGTGCCACCAGCAGAGAAAGGCAGCAGTTCTTC.

The chain links TRBV5-6 to TRBJ2-3; D is undetermined. CDR1 and CDR2 (germline): SGHDT, YYEEEE. The length of the CDR3 is 14 residues. Trimming removed 1 base at V and 2 bases at J, with 8 bases between. The CDR3 is CASSLRSYTDTQYF. The CDR3 DNA reads as TGTGCCAGCAGCTTGAGATCATACACAGATACGCAGTATTTT. Variable domain in full (rest from reference TRBV5-6 and TRBJ2-3): DAGVTQSPTHLIKTRGQQVTLRCSPKSGHDTVSWYQQALGQGPQFIFQYYEEEERQRGNFPDRFSGHQFPNYSSELNVNALLLGDSALYLCASSLRSYTDTQYFGPGTRLTVL.

The CDR3 here is CSVSPTGLTDTQYF. DNA for the CDR3: TGCAGCGTTTCCCCGACAGGCCTCACAGATACGCAGTATTTT. The chain links TRBV29-1 to TRBJ2-3, with D maybe TRBD1 (6 bases). Germline CDR1 reads SQVTM; CDR2 reads ANQGSEA. V was clipped by 5 bases and J by 2 bases, with 14 bases between them. This CDR3 spans 14 amino acids.

The rearrangement joins TRBV7-9 to TRBJ2-5; no reliable D call. Germline values: CDR1 SEHNR, CDR2 FQNEAQ (reference sequence). This CDR3 is built from 14 residues. V shed 0 bases and J shed 0 bases, with 5 bases lying between them. CDR3 region: CASSLASYQETQYF. The CDR3 nucleotides are TGTGCCAGCAGCTTAGCCAGCTACCAAGAGACCCAGTACTTC.

The chain has TRBV29-1 and TRBJ2-7, with 9 bases lining up with TRBD1. J was trimmed by 2 bases and V by 6 bases; bases with no gene match: 8. The germline V gene encodes CDR1 SQVTM and CDR2 ANQGSEA. The length of the CDR3 is 14 residues. CDR3 in amino acids: CSVLGTGRPYEQYF. In nucleotides, the CDR3 is TGCAGCGTCCTTGGGACAGGGAGGCCCTACGAGCAGTACTTC.

The chain recombines TRBV5-6 with TRBJ2-5, with a possible D match to TRBD1 (6 bases). The germline V and J ends were trimmed by 5 bases and 6 bases, with 14 bases remaining between them. The CDR3 is made up of 13 amino acids. The germline V gene encodes CDR1 SGHDT and CDR2 YYEEEE. The CDR3 nucleotides read TGTGCCAGCAGTTCCGGACAGCGCCAGACCCAGTACTTC. Translating gives CASSSGQRQTQYF.

This clone was counted between two and nine times. The chain links TRBV6-6 to TRBJ2-5, with 10 bases identical to TRBD1. The J call is doubtful: the DNA matches TRBJ2-7 better. Germline V gene data show CDR1 as MNHNY and CDR2 as SVGAGI (reference sequence). This CDR3 contains 13 residues. The CDR3 DNA sequence: TGTGCCAGCACCGGGACAGGGGAACGCGAGCAGTACTTC. Translated, it gives CASTGTGEREQYF.

The chain employs TRBV4-2 and TRBJ1-1; no firm D call. There are 14 residues in the CDR3. Germline V lookup: CDR1 LGHNA, CDR2 YNFKEQ. V was pared by 5 bases and J by 1 base, with 11 bases between. The DNA of the CDR3 is TGTGCCAGCAGCTGGAGACCAGAGAACACTGAAGCTTTCTTT. Translated, it gives CASSWRPENTEAFF.